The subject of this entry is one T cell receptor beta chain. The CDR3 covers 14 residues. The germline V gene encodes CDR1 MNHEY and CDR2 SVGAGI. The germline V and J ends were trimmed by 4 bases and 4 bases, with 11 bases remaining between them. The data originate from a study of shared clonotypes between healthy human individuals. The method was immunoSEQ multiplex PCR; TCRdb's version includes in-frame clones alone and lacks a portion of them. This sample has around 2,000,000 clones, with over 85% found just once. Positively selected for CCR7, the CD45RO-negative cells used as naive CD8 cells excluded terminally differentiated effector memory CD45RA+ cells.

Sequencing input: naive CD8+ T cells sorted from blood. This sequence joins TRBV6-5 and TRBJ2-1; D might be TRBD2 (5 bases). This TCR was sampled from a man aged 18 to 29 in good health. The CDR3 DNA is TGTGCCAGCAGTTTCGAGGGATTGTACAATGAGCAGTTCTTC. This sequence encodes CASSFEGLYNEQFF.